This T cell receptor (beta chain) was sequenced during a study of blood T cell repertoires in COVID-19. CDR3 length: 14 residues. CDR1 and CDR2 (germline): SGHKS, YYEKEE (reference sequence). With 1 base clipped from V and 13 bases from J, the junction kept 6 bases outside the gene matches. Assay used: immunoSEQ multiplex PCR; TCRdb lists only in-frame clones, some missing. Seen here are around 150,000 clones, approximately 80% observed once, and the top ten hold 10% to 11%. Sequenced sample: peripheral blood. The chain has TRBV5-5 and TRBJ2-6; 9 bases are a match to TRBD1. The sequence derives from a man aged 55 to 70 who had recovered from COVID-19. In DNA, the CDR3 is TGTGCCAGCAGCTTGATACAGGGGGCAGGTGTCCTGACTTTC. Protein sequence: CASSLIQGAGVLTF.